These T cell receptor beta chains were read from a single sample in a study of cytomegalovirus exposure and HLA in healthy donors. The protocol was immunoSEQ multiplex PCR, while the TCRdb copy is restricted to in-frame clones and leaves out a portion. The sample carries about 76,000 clones, about 80% recorded once. Sequences were obtained from PBMCs. All receptors come from a man aged 25 to 40 in good health and CMV-seronegative. Each CDR3 is given with its conserved first and last residue. The D gene is left open where the match is weak. Not all rows give a size; the values are once, few, many and, for expanded clones, a class.

V gene	clone size	J gene	D gene	CDR3 DNA	CDR3 protein
TRBV7-2	NA	TRBJ2-7	TRBD1	TGTGCCAGCAGGGAGACAGGGGGTACCGTCAGCGAGCAGTACTTC	CASRETGGTVSEQYF
TRBV5-6	once	TRBJ2-1	TRBD2	TGTGCCAGCAGCTGGGGGGGGATGAGGGTCAATGAGCAGTTCTTC	CASSWGGMRVNEQFF
TRBV7-2	NA	TRBJ1-1	TRBD1	TGTGCCAGCAGCGCCTGGACAGGGGTGTTGAACACTGAAGCTTTCTTT	CASSAWTGVLNTEAFF
TRBV25-1	NA	TRBJ2-1	TRBD2	TGTGCCAGCAGTGAGCCTAGCGGGAATAATGAGCAGTTCTTC	CASSEPSGNNEQFF
TRBV2	NA	TRBJ1-4	TRBD1	TGTGCCAGCAGTCCGGGACAGGGTAATGAAAAACTGTTTTTT	CASSPGQGNEKLFF
TRBV27	NA	TRBJ1-5	TRBD1	TGTGCCAGCAGTCCATATCCCGGGACAGGGGATCAGCCCCAGCATTTT	CASSPYPGTGDQPQHF
TRBV2	NA	TRBJ2-5	NA	TGTGCCTGCCGTCGCGCGGTTTGGGAGACCCAGTACTTC	CACRRAVWETQYF
TRBV18	NA	TRBJ2-7	NA	TGTGCCAGCTCACCCGGACAGCGTCGCGAGCAGTACTTC	CASSPGQRREQYF
TRBV10-3	NA	TRBJ1-1	TRBD1	TGTGCCATCTCTCCGGACAGGGGCCCCTCGAGAAACACTGAAGCTTTCTTT	CAISPDRGPSRNTEAFF
TRBV7-6	few	TRBJ2-3	TRBD2	TGTGCCAGCAGCTCAGAAGGGACTAGCGTGACAGATACGCAGTATTTT	CASSSEGTSVTDTQYF
TRBV7-9	NA	TRBJ2-3	NA	TGTGCCAGCAGCTTGGCCGCTATACGGACACTAAGCACAGATACGCAGTATTTT	CASSLAAIRTLSTDTQYF
TRBV18	once	TRBJ1-5	TRBD1	TGTGCCAGCTCACCCAGACAGGGAAGTGAACAGCCCCAGCATTTT	CASSPRQGSEQPQHF
TRBV6-6	NA	TRBJ2-2	NA	TGTGCCAGCAGGCGGGACAGTAACACCGGGGAGCTGTTTTTT	CASRRDSNTGELFF
TRBV2	NA	TRBJ2-1	NA	TGTGCCAGCAATGTGGGGCTGATCCATGAGCAGTTCTTC	CASNVGLIHEQFF
TRBV19	NA	TRBJ1-4	NA	TGTGCCAGTAGTAGCAGCGGCGATCGAAAACTGTTTTTT	CASSSSGDRKLFF
TRBV7-8	NA	TRBJ2-3	TRBD1	TGTGCCAGCAGCTTACGTCAGGGGGCTAAGTATTTT	CASSLRQGAKYF
TRBV20-1	NA	TRBJ1-1	NA	TGCAGTGCTACGGTAGGGGCGGCTTTCTTT	CSATVGAAFF
TRBV7-2	NA	TRBJ2-7	NA	TGTGCCAGCCGGAGCGGGCTATCTTCCTACGAGCAGTACTTC	CASRSGLSSYEQYF
TRBV5-6	few	TRBJ1-1	TRBD1	TGTGCCAGCAGCTTTGGGACAGGGTTGACTGAAGCTTTCTTT	CASSFGTGLTEAFF
TRBV6-6	NA	TRBJ1-5	NA	TGTGCCAGCAGGCTTGGGGCAGGGGATCAGCCCCAGCATTTT	CASRLGAGDQPQHF
TRBV6-5	NA	TRBJ2-7	TRBD2	TGTGCCAGCAGAGGTAGCGGGGGAACCTACGAGCAGTACTTC	CASRGSGGTYEQYF
TRBV7-2	NA	TRBJ2-7	TRBD1	TGTGCCAGCGGGGACAGGGCTGAGGAGCAGTACTTC	CASGDRAEEQYF
TRBV5-6	NA	TRBJ2-1	TRBD2	TGTGCCAGCAGCCCGTTAGCGGGGGGGCCCAATGAGCAGTTCTTC	CASSPLAGGPNEQFF
TRBV6-5	NA	TRBJ1-2	NA	TGTGCCAGCTCTCGAACCGGCAGGGAGGTCGGCTACACCTTC	CASSRTGREVGYTF
TRBV7-2	NA	TRBJ2-2	TRBD2	TGTGCCAGCAGCATTCCTCACGGCGCGGGAGGCGCCGGGGAGCTGTTTTTT	CASSIPHGAGGAGELFF
TRBV4-1	NA	TRBJ1-3	TRBD1	TGCGCCAGCAGCCAAAGACAGGGCTCTGGAAACACCATATATTTT	CASSQRQGSGNTIYF
TRBV7-2	NA	TRBJ2-5	TRBD2	TGTGCCAGCAGCTTAACCCGGGACTATCAAGAGACCCAGTACTTC	CASSLTRDYQETQYF
TRBV28	NA	TRBJ2-1	TRBD2	TGTGCCAGCAGTTCGGCGGGGGGGAATGAGCAGTTCTTC	CASSSAGGNEQFF
TRBV5-6	NA	TRBJ2-6	TRBD2	TGTGCCAGCAGCTTCGCCAGGGACTACTCTGGGGCCAACGTCCTGACTTTC	CASSFARDYSGANVLTF
TRBV15	NA	TRBJ2-7	NA	TGTGCCACCAGCCCGGGAAAGTCCTACGAGCAGTACTTC	CATSPGKSYEQYF
TRBV7-2	NA	TRBJ2-1	TRBD1	TGTGCCAGCAGCTTTTCCACAGGGGGTGAGCAGTTCTTC	CASSFSTGGEQFF
TRBV5-1	NA	TRBJ1-2	NA	TGCGCCAGCTCCGGTGAGGGCTACACCTTC	CASSGEGYTF
TRBV10-3	NA	TRBJ2-2	TRBD2	TGTGCCATCAGCCCGGGACTAGCAAACACCGGGGAGCTGTTTTTT	CAISPGLANTGELFF